The text below deals with one T cell receptor beta chain. Sequencing used immunoSEQ multiplex PCR; TCRdb keeps in-frame clones, though not all of them. The sample holds some 660,000 clones; 80% to 90% are singletons and the top ten take approximately 0.0097%. These data originate in a study of shared T cell receptors in the human thymus. The CDR3 is 20 amino acids. In germline, CDR1 is LGHNA, CDR2 YSLEER. V was pared by 4 bases and J by 6 bases, with 21 bases of the junction left unmatched. These data were also filed under a second study, of human thymus T cells.

Sequences were obtained from thymocytes. The sequence was obtained from a boy under two years old with a congenital heart defect. The chain combines TRBV4-3 with TRBJ2-1; 10 bases fit TRBD2. This chain's CDR3 is CASSRLTRLAGEKRGNEQFF. In DNA form, the CDR3 reads TGCGCCAGCAGCCGTTTAACTCGCCTAGCGGGAGAAAAGAGGGGCAATGAGCAGTTCTTC.